A selection of T cell receptor beta chains follows, all from one sample in a study of blood T cell repertoires in COVID-19. Only in-frame clones appear in the TCRdb table, and some are missing; sequencing was by immunoSEQ multiplex PCR. This sample has tens of thousands of clones, with 81% found just once. Sequencing input: peripheral blood. The receptor source for this set is a man older than 75 with active or convalescent COVID-19. Each CDR3 is given with its conserved first and last residue. Each record gives: J gene, V gene, clone size, D gene, CDR3 DNA, CDR3 protein. A D gene is named only where the DNA matches it firmly. A clone size is listed for some rows: how often the clone was seen (once, few, many), or a class if it is expanded.

>TRBJ2-1|TRBV6-5|.|TRBD2
TGTGCCAGCAGTTACTATGTGGCTAGCGGTAACAATGAGCAGTTCTTC
CASSYYVASGNNEQFF
>TRBJ2-7|TRBV6-2/TRBV6-3|.|TRBD2
TGTGCCAGCAGCACCCGACTAGCGGGCTCCTACGAGCAGTACTTC
CASSTRLAGSYEQYF
>TRBJ2-3|TRBV5-4|.|.
TGTGCCAGCAACCCGGCCGGGACTGACACAGATACGCAGTATTTT
CASNPAGTDTDTQYF
>TRBJ2-1|TRBV6-4|.|TRBD2
TGTGCCAGCATTCCACCTGACGGGAGGGCGGTGAATGAGCAGTTCTTC
CASIPPDGRAVNEQFF
>TRBJ2-5|TRBV3-1/TRBV3-2|.|TRBD2
TGTGCCAGCAGCCCTAGCGGGGCCGGAGAGACCCAGTACTTC
CASSPSGAGETQYF
>TRBJ1-1|TRBV6-5|once|.
TGTGCCAGCAGTCGCGGCGGGGCTGAAGCTTTCTTT
CASSRGGAEAFF
>TRBJ1-5|TRBV28|few|.
TGTGCCAGCAGCCGGACAAATAGCAATCAGCCCCAGCATTTT
CASSRTNSNQPQHF
>TRBJ2-3|TRBV5-8|.|TRBD2
TGTGCCAGCAGCGAACGGACTAGCCTTAGCACAGATACGCAGTATTTT
CASSERTSLSTDTQYF
>TRBJ1-1|TRBV9|once|.
TGTGCCAGCAGCGCGAGGGAGGGCACTGAAGCTTTCTTT
CASSAREGTEAFF
>TRBJ2-7|TRBV4-2|.|TRBD2
TGTGCCAGCAGCCAGACTAGCGGGAGGGCCTATCTATACGAGCAGTACTTC
CASSQTSGRAYLYEQYF